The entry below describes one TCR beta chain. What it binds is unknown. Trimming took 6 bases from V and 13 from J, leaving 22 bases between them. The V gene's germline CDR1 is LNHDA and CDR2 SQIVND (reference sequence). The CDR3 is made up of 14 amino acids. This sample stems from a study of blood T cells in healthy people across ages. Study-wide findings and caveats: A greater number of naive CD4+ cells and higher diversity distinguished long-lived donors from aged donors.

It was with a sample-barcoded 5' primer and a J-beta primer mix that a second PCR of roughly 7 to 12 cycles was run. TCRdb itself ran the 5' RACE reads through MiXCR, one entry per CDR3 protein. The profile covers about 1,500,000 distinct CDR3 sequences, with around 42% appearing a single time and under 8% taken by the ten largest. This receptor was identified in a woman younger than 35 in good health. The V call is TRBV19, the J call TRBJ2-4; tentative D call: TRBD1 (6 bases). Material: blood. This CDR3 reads CASSQTPTGKRQYF. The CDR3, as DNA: TGTGCCAGTAGCCAAACACCCACAGGGAAACGGCAGTACTTC. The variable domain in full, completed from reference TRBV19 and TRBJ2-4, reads DGGITQSPKYLFRKEGQNVTLSCEQNLNHDAMYWYRQDPGQGLRLIYYSQIVNDFQKGDIAEGYSVSREKKESFPLTVTSAQKNPTAFYLCASSQTPTGKRQYFGAGTRLSVL.